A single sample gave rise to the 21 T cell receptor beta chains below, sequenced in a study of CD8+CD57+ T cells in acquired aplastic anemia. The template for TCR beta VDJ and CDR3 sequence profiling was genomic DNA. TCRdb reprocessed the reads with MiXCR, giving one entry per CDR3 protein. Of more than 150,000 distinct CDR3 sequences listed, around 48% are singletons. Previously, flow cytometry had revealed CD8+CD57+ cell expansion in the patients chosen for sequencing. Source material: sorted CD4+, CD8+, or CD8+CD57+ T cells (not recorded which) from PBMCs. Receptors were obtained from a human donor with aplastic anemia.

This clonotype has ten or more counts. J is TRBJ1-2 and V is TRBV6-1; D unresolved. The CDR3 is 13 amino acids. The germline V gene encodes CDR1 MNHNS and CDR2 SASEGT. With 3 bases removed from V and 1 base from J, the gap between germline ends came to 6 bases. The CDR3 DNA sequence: TGTGCCAGCAGTGATGTACTTAACTATGGCTACACCTTC. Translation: CASSDVLNYGYTF.

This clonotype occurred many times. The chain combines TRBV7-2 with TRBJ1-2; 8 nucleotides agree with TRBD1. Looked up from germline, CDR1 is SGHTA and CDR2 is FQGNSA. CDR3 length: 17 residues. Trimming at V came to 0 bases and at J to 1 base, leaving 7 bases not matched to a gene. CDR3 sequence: CASSLASGTGDNYGYTF. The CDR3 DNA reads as TGTGCCAGCAGCTTAGCCTCCGGGACAGGTGATAACTATGGCTACACCTTC.

The CDR3 reads CASSPMTEAAAFF. As DNA, the CDR3 is TGTGCCAGCAGCCCGATGACGGAGGCCGCGGCTTTCTTT. The chain carries TRBV6-1 and TRBJ1-1; D gene ambiguous. The CDR3 is 13 amino acids. With 6 bases removed from V and 11 bases from J, the gap between germline ends came to 19 bases. Germline values: CDR1 MNHNS, CDR2 SASEGT.

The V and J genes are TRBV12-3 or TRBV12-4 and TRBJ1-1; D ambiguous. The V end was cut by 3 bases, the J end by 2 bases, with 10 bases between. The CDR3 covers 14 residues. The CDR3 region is CASSFGQANTEAFF. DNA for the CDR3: TGTGCCAGCAGTTTCGGGCAGGCCAACACTGAAGCTTTCTTT.

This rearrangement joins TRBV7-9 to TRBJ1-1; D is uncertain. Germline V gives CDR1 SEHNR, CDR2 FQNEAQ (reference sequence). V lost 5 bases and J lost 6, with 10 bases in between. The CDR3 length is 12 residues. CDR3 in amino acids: CASSLSGAEAFF. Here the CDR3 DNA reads TGTGCCAGCAGCCTAAGTGGGGCTGAAGCTTTCTTT.

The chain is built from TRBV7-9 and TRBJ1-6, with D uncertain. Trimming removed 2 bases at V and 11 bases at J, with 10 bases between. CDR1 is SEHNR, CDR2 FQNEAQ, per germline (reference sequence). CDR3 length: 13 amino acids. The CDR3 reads CASSLRTAPPLHF. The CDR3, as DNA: TGTGCCAGCAGCTTAAGGACCGCTCCACCCCTCCACTTT.

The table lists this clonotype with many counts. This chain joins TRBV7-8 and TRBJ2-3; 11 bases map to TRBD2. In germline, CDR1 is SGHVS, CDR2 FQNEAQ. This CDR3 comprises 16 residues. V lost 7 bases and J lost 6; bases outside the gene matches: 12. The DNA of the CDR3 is TGTGCCAGCACCCCTAGGCCCGGGACTAGCGGCGATACGCAGTATTTT. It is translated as CASTPRPGTSGDTQYF.

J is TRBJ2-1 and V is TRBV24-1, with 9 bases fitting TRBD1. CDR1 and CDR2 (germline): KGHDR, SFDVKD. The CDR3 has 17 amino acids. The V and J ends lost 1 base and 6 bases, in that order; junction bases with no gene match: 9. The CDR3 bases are TGTGCCACCAGTGATTTTGGCACAGGGGGCAGCCGCAATGAGCAGTTCTTC. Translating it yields CATSDFGTGGSRNEQFF.

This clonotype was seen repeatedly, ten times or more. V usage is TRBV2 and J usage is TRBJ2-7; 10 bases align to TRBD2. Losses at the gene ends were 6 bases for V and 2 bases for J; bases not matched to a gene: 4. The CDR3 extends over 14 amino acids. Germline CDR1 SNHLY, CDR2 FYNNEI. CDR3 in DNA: TGTGCCAGCAGCGCTAGCGGGAGCCCCTACGAGCAGTACTTC. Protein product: CASSASGSPYEQYF.

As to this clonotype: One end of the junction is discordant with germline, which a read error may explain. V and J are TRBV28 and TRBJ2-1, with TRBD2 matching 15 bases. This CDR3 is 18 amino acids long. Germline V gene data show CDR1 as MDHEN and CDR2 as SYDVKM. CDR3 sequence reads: CASSFWTSGRGSYNEQFF. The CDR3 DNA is TGTGCCAGTAGTTTCTGGACTAGCGGGAGGGGGTCCTACAATGAGCAGTTCTTC.

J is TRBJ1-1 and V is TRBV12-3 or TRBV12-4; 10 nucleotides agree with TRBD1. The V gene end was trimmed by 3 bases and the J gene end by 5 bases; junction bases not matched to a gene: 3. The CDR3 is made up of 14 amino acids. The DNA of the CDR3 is TGTGCCAGCAGTTTGCGGACAGGGGGTACTGAAGCTTTCTTT. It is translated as CASSLRTGGTEAFF.

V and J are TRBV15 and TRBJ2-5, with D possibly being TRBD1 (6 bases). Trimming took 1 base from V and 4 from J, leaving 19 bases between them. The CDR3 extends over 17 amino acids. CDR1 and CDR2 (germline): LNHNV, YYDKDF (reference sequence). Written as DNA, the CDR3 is TGTGCCACCAGCAGAGGCAGACTCGGTCAGGGGCGAGAGACCCAGTACTTC. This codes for CATSRGRLGQGRETQYF. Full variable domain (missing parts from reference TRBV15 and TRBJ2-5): DAMVIQNPRYQVTQFGKPVTLSCSQTLNHNVMYWYQQKSSQAPKLLFHYYDKDFNNEADTPDNFQSRRPNTSFCFLDIRSPGLGDTAMYLCATSRGRLGQGRETQYFGPGTRLLVL.

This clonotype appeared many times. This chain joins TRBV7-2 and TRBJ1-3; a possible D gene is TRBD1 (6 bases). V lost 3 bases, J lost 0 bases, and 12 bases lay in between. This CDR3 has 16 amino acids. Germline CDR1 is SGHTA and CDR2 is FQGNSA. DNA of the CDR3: TGTGCCAGCAGCTTGTTCCGACAGGACTCTGGAAACACCATATATTTT. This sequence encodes CASSLFRQDSGNTIYF.

CDR3 sequence: CASSMAQPETQYF. CDR3 nucleotides: TGTGCCAGCAGTATGGCCCAGCCTGAGACCCAGTACTTC. The V and J genes are TRBV7-6 and TRBJ2-5; unclear D gene. V was clipped by 6 bases and J by 5 bases, with 13 bases between them. CDR1 SGHVS and CDR2 FNYEAQ come from the germline V gene. This CDR3 region has 13 residues.

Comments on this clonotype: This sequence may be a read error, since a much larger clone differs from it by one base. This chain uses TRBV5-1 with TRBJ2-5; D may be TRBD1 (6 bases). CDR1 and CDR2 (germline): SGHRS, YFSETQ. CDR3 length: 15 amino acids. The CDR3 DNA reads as TGCGCCAGCAGCTTGGCACAGGGACCACAAGAGACCCGGTACTTC. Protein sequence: CASSLAQGPQETRYF.

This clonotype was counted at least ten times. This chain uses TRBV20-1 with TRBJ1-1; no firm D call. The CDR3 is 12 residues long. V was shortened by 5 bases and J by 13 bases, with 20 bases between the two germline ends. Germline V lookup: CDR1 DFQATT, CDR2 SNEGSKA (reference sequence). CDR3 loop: CSAQNNRMKLFF. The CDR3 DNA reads TGCAGTGCTCAAAATAATCGTATGAAGCTTTTCTTT.

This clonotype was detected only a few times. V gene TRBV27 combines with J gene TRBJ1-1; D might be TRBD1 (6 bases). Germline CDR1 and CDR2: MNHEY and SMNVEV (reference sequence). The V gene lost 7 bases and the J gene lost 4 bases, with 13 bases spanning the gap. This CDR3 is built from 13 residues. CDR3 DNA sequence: TGTGCCAGCACCCCGACAGGTGCCACTGAAGCTTTCTTT. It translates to CASTPTGATEAFF.

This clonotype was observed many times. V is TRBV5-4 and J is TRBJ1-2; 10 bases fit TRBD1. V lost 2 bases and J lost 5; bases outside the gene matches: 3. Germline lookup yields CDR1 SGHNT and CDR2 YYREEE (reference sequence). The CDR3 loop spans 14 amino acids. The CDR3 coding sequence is TGTGCCAGCAGCTTTCCGGGACAGGGGTATGGCTACACCTTC. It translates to CASSFPGQGYGYTF.

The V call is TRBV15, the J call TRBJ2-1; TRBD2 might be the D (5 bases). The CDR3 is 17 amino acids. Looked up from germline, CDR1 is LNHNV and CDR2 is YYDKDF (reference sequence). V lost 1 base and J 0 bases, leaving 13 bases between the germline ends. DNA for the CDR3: TGTGCCACCAGCAGAGGAAGTGGGAGCGGCTCCTACAATGAGCAGTTCTTC. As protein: CATSRGSGSGSYNEQFF.

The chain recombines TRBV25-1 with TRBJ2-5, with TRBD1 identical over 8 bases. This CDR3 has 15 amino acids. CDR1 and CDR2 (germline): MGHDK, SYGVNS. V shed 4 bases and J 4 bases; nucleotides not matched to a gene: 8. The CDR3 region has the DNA TGTGCCAGCAGTGCAATCGGACAGGGAAGAGAGACCCAGTACTTC. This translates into CASSAIGQGRETQYF.

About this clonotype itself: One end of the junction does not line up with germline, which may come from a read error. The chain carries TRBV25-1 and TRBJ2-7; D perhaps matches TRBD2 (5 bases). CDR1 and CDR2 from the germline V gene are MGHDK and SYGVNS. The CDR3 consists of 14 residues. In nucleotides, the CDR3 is TGCGCCAGCAGCTTATTCACTAGCTCCTACGAGCAGTACTTC. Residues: CASSLFTSSYEQYF.